One and the same sample provided the 27 T cell receptor beta chains below, sequenced in a study of T cells in Graves' hyperthyroidism and ophthalmopathy. TCR beta CDR3 regions were amplified from RNA transcripts. The HTBI primer set drove a first-round RT-PCR of the TCR CDR3. MiXCR, applied by TCRdb to the multiplex PCR reads, yields one record per CDR3 protein. The sample has just under 750,000 distinct CDR3 sequences; 30% to 40% are singletons. The specimen sequenced was blood. These receptors came from a woman aged 40 to 49 with Graves' hyperthyroidism.

V usage is TRBV28 and J usage is TRBJ1-4; D uncertain. Deletions cut 7 bases from V and 3 bases from J, with 3 bases between. CDR1 is MDHEN, CDR2 SYDVKM, per germline. The CDR3 is 11 amino acids. CDR3 bases: TGTGCCAGCAACGCTAATGAAAAACTGTTTTTT. Translating gives CASNANEKLFF. Supplemented by reference TRBV28 and TRBJ1-4, the full variable domain reads DVKVTQSSRYLVKRTGEKVFLECVQDMDHENMFWYRQDPGLGLRLIYFSYDVKMKEKGDIPEGYSVSREKKERFSLILESASTNQTSMYLCASNANEKLFFGSGTQLSVL.

A remark on this clonotype: At one end the junction does not follow the germline gene, possibly because of a read error. The chain combines TRBV10-3 with TRBJ2-7; TRBD1 might be the D (5 bases). Germline V gives CDR1 ENHRY, CDR2 SYGVKD. The length of the CDR3 is 15 residues. The CDR3: CASSSLAQDSYEQYF. The CDR3 DNA reads TGTGCCAGCAGTTCACTCGCACAGGATTCCTACGAGCAGTACTTC.

This clonotype has more than one count but fewer than ten. The CDR3 coding sequence is TGTGCCAGCAGCCGGACCTCCTTAGGGGAGCAGTACTTC. As protein: CASSRTSLGEQYF. The chain joins TRBV7-2 to TRBJ2-7; D is ambiguous. Germline loops: CDR1 SGHTA, CDR2 FQGNSA. The CDR3 totals 13 residues. V lost 5 bases, J lost 7 bases, and 15 bases lay in between.

The chain joins TRBV7-9 to TRBJ2-7; D is tentatively TRBD1 or TRBD2 (5 bases each). Germline V CDR1 and CDR2: SEHNR, FQNEAQ (reference sequence). Trimming stripped 1 base from V and 7 bases from J, with 14 bases between. The CDR3 runs to 14 residues. CDR3: CASSLGSGTNEQYF. CDR3 DNA sequence: TGTGCCAGCAGCTTAGGATCAGGGACCAATGAGCAGTACTTC.

The V and J genes are TRBV7-9 and TRBJ1-2, with a weak D call TRBD1 (5 bases). V shed 2 bases and J shed 7 bases, with 11 bases lying between them. CDR1 SEHNR and CDR2 FQNEAQ come from the germline V gene (reference sequence). The CDR3 is made up of 13 amino acids. The DNA of the CDR3 is TGTGCCAGCAGCTTACGGGGGTACTCTGGCTACACCTTC. It encodes CASSLRGYSGYTF.

The chain joins TRBV6-5 to TRBJ2-7; D is unclear. The germline CDR1 and CDR2 sequences are MNHEY and SVGAGI. This CDR3 is 11 amino acids long. Trimming pared 0 bases from V and 11 bases from J, leaving 8 bases between. CDR3 residues: CASSYSNAEYF. For the CDR3, the DNA is TGTGCCAGCAGTTACTCGAATGCGGAGTACTTC.

This clonotype showed up just a few times. The gene calls are TRBV19 and TRBJ1-1; 7 positions agree with TRBD1. The germline gives CDR1 LNHDA, CDR2 SQIVND (reference sequence). This CDR3 spans 14 amino acids. The ends lost 6 bases at V and 6 bases at J; junction bases unmatched: 10. This chain's CDR3 is CASSETGRRAEAFF. In nucleotides, the CDR3 is TGTGCCAGTAGCGAGACAGGGCGGCGCGCTGAAGCTTTCTTT.

This clonotype was detected ten times or more. The chain uses TRBV29-1 and TRBJ1-3; a possible D gene is TRBD1 (5 bases). V lost 3 bases to trimming and J lost 2 bases, with 20 bases between them. This CDR3 has 17 amino acids. Germline lookup yields CDR1 SQVTM and CDR2 ANQGSEA. As DNA, the CDR3 is TGCAGCGTTGAGGGACGGAACCTTGGAAACCCTGGAAACACCATATATTTT. It is translated as CSVEGRNLGNPGNTIYF.

This clonotype was seen ten or more times. The rearrangement uses TRBV24-1 and TRBJ2-5; D might be TRBD1 or TRBD2, each matching 5 bases. With 11 bases removed from V and 2 bases from J, the gap between germline ends came to 11 bases. CDR3 size: 12 residues. Germline V gives CDR1 KGHDR, CDR2 SFDVKD. CDR3 residues: CASRGRQETQYF. Written as DNA, the CDR3 is TGTGCCAGCCGGGGCAGGCAAGAGACCCAGTACTTC.

The rearrangement joins TRBV5-4 to TRBJ1-1; tentative D call: TRBD1 (5 bases). Looked up from germline, CDR1 is SGHNT and CDR2 is YYREEE (reference sequence). The CDR3 totals 17 residues. The V and J ends lost 7 bases and 0 bases respectively, with 22 bases between them. CDR3 bases: TGTGCCAGCCGGGCGGCGCGGCAGGGAACAATGAACACTGAAGCTTTCTTT. Translated: CASRAARQGTMNTEAFF. The variable domain in full, with the rest retrieved from reference TRBV5-4 and TRBJ1-1, is ETGVTQSPTHLIKTRGQQVTLRCSSQSGHNTVSWYQQALGQGPQFIFQYYREEENGRGNFPPRFSGLQFPNYSSELNVNALELDDSALYLCASRAARQGTMNTEAFFGQGTRLTVV.

This clonotype was observed at least ten times. The V call is TRBV9, the J call TRBJ2-5; TRBD1 aligns across 8 bases. V shed 4 bases, J shed 5 bases, and the junction held 10 bases outside the gene matches. CDR1 SGDLS and CDR2 YYNGEE come from the germline V gene. The CDR3 spans 15 residues. Here the CDR3 DNA reads TGTGCCAGCAGCATCGGGACAGGAGGTGCGGAGACCCAGTACTTC. Encoded protein: CASSIGTGGAETQYF.

There are a few counts of this clonotype. The CDR3 sequence: CASSGQGEGTEAFF. CDR3 coding DNA: TGTGCCAGCAGCGGACAGGGGGAGGGTACTGAAGCTTTCTTT. The chain is built from TRBV9 and TRBJ1-1, with 9 bases identical to TRBD1. Per germline, CDR1 SGDLS and CDR2 YYNGEE. Losses at the gene ends were 3 bases for V and 5 bases for J; bases not matched to a gene: 5. There are 14 residues in the CDR3.

In this sample, this clonotype turned up many times. This chain joins TRBV19 and TRBJ1-3; D is unclear. Germline loops: CDR1 LNHDA, CDR2 SQIVND (reference sequence). The V gene lost 2 bases and the J gene lost 4 bases, with 6 bases spanning the gap. This CDR3 has 13 residues. In nucleotides, the CDR3 is TGTGCCAGTAGTATACAGTCAGGAAACACCATATATTTT. The encoded protein is CASSIQSGNTIYF.

This clonotype was recorded at least ten times. The rearrangement uses TRBV9 and TRBJ1-4; D perhaps matches TRBD1 (6 bases). The V end was cut by 4 bases, the J end by 12 bases, with 16 bases between. The CDR3 totals 13 residues. CDR1 and CDR2 from the germline V gene are SGDLS and YYNGEE. The CDR3 is CASSSPNRDELFF. The CDR3 bases are TGTGCCAGCAGCAGCCCGAACAGGGATGAACTGTTTTTT.

In its sample, this clonotype was seen many times. This chain connects TRBV10-3 to TRBJ1-2; 7 nucleotides agree with TRBD1. The germline V gene has CDR1 ENHRY and CDR2 SYGVKD. This CDR3 is built from 16 residues. The V and J ends lost 10 bases and 0 bases, in that order; junction bases with no gene match: 14. The CDR3 sequence: CATPGDRDKSNYGYTF. CDR3 DNA sequence: TGTGCCACCCCCGGGGACAGAGACAAATCTAACTATGGCTACACCTTC.

The V and J genes are TRBV6-5 and TRBJ2-7; D is perhaps TRBD2 (6 bases). The CDR3 extends over 16 amino acids. V lost 4 bases and J 0 bases, leaving 16 bases between the germline ends. The V gene's germline CDR1 is MNHEY and CDR2 SVGAGI. The CDR3 nucleotides are TGTGCCAGCAGTTCAAGAGCGGGCCCAAGCTCCTACGAGCAGTACTTC. It is translated as CASSSRAGPSSYEQYF.

About this clonotype itself: One base away lies a much larger clone, so this may be a sequencing read error. V and J are TRBV6-1 and TRBJ1-3; D is undetermined. Germline CDR1 and CDR2: MNHNS and SASEGT. The length of the CDR3 is 15 residues. As DNA, the CDR3 is TGTGCCATCAGTGAAGCGGAGGGATCCGGAAACACCATATATTTT. This sequence encodes CAISEAEGSGNTIYF.

J is TRBJ2-7 and V is TRBV10-3; TRBD2 might be the D (5 bases). CDR1 is ENHRY, CDR2 SYGVKD, per germline. Deletions cut 1 base from V and 5 bases from J, with 12 bases between. This CDR3 has 14 amino acids. For the CDR3, the DNA is TGTGCCATCAGTGAGTACCGAGGGATCCACGAGCAGTACTTC. Its translation: CAISEYRGIHEQYF.

At least ten counts were recorded for this clonotype. This chain joins TRBV7-9 and TRBJ2-7; D is perhaps TRBD1 (6 bases). The CDR3 length is 13 residues. Trimming shortened V by 0 bases and J by 9 bases, and 12 bases separated the two germline ends. Germline V lookup: CDR1 SEHNR, CDR2 FQNEAQ (reference sequence). The CDR3 sequence is CASSLAPTGLQYF. CDR3 nucleotides: TGTGCCAGCAGCTTAGCACCCACAGGGCTGCAGTACTTC.

The chain joins TRBV15 to TRBJ2-5; TRBD2 agrees at 8 bases. Germline V gives CDR1 LNHNV, CDR2 YYDKDF (reference sequence). The CDR3 is 16 residues long. J lost 2 bases, V lost 1 base, and 6 bases had no gene match. In DNA form, the CDR3 reads TGTGCCACCAGCAGAGGCCAGACTAGCGCTCAAGAGACCCAGTACTTC. Protein sequence: CATSRGQTSAQETQYF.

The J gene is TRBJ1-5, the V gene TRBV15, with D possibly TRBD1 on 5 matching bases. Germline CDR1 and CDR2: LNHNV and YYDKDF (reference sequence). V dropped 2 bases and J dropped 2 bases, with 16 bases sitting between them. The CDR3 has 17 amino acids. The CDR3 reads CATSRPAGFGGNQPQHF. DNA of the CDR3: TGTGCCACCAGCAGACCCGCAGGGTTTGGAGGCAATCAGCCCCAGCATTTT.

This clonotype was seen at least ten times. The V and J genes are TRBV7-3 and TRBJ1-2; D call uncertain. This CDR3 is 14 amino acids long. Per the germline V gene, CDR1 is SGHTA and CDR2 is FQGTGA. V was clipped by 0 bases and J by 3 bases, with 8 bases between them. CDR3 nucleotides: TGTGCCAGCAGCTTAACGGCAGAAGACTATGGCTACACCTTC. It is translated as CASSLTAEDYGYTF.

The gene calls are TRBV29-1 and TRBJ2-5, with TRBD1 identical over 9 bases. The germline V gene encodes CDR1 SQVTM and CDR2 ANQGSEA. The V segment lost 5 bases and the J segment 5 bases; nucleotides outside the gene matches: 6. CDR3 length equals 13 residues. The CDR3 region is CSVIYRGHETQYF. The CDR3 DNA sequence: TGCAGCGTTATCTACAGGGGGCATGAGACCCAGTACTTC. Using reference TRBV29-1 and TRBJ2-5 for the parts outside the CDR3, the full variable domain is SAVISQKPSRDICQRGTSLTIQCQVDSQVTMMFWYRQQPGQSLTLIATANQGSEATYESGFVIDKFPISRPNLTFSTLTVSNMSPEDSSIYLCSVIYRGHETQYFGPGTRLLVL.

This clonotype was recorded many times. An end of the junction does not agree with germline; a read error may underlie this. The CDR3 bases are TGCGCCAGCAGCTTGACAGGTAGCTATGGCTACACCTTC. Its translation is CASSLTGSYGYTF. The gene calls are TRBV7-9 and TRBJ1-2; the D gene is possibly TRBD1 (6 bases). The CDR3 is 13 residues long. Per germline, CDR1 SEHNR and CDR2 FQNEAQ (reference sequence).

The table lists this clonotype with many counts. This sequence joins TRBV19 and TRBJ2-5; TRBD2 aligns across 7 bases. The CDR3 is made up of 13 amino acids. V trimming: 4 bases; J trimming: 5 bases; junction bases outside the gene matches: 4. CDR1 is LNHDA, CDR2 SQIVND, per germline (reference sequence). CDR3 coding DNA: TGTGCCAGTAGTACTGGACTAGAGGAGACCCAGTACTTC. The encoded protein is CASSTGLEETQYF.

This clonotype was detected many times. The chain has TRBV10-3 and TRBJ1-1, with unresolved D. There are 14 residues in the CDR3. The germline V and J ends were trimmed by 11 bases and 5 bases, with 21 bases remaining between them. Germline V CDR1 and CDR2: ENHRY, SYGVKD. CDR3 amino acids: CAASRSESGTEAFF. The CDR3, as DNA: TGTGCCGCCTCCCGTTCAGAATCCGGGACTGAAGCTTTCTTT.

This clonotype appeared many times. The V gene is TRBV7-2, the J gene TRBJ2-5; 13 bases fit TRBD2. CDR1 SGHTA and CDR2 FQGNSA come from the germline V gene. The CDR3 loop spans 17 amino acids. Germline trimming cut 1 base from V and 4 bases from J; bases unmatched to any gene: 6. The CDR3 nucleotides are TGTGCCAGCAGCTTAGGTGGACTAGCGGGAGTGGGAGAGACCCAGTACTTC. Protein sequence: CASSLGGLAGVGETQYF. The full variable domain, with the rest looked up from reference TRBV7-2 and TRBJ2-5, is GAGVSQSPSNKVTEKGKDVELRCDPISGHTALYWYRQSLGQGLEFLIYFQGNSAPDKSGLPSDRFSAERTGGSVSTLTIQRTQQEDSAVYLCASSLGGLAGVGETQYFGPGTRLLVL.